Each of the 18 T cell receptor beta chains below was sequenced from the same sample in a study of response to subunit inactivated influenza vaccine. TCRdb re-derived calls from the RT-PCR reads in MiXCR, one entry per CDR3 protein. The sample contains around 850,000 distinct CDR3 sequences, approximately 17% of which appear only once. Sequenced material: PBMCs from blood, taken 4 to 6 days after vaccination. Receptor source: a man aged 50 or older who received an inactivated influenza vaccine.

The genes are TRBV10-3 and TRBJ2-7, with 10 positions matching TRBD1. The CDR3 extends over 15 amino acids. Germline-derived CDR1 and CDR2 are ENHRY and SYGVKD. Germline trimming cut 6 bases from V and 7 bases from J; bases unmatched to any gene: 12. The CDR3 spells CAIRMGGDRGYEQYF. CDR3 DNA sequence: TGTGCCATCAGGATGGGGGGGGACAGGGGTTATGAGCAGTACTTC.

This clonotype has ten or more counts. This chain links TRBV24-1 with TRBJ2-1; 13 nucleotides align to TRBD2. V shed 3 bases and J 6 bases; nucleotides not matched to a gene: 4. This CDR3 comprises 16 residues. Germline-derived CDR1 and CDR2 are KGHDR and SFDVKD. The CDR3 protein is CATSDVLAGGPNEQFF. CDR3 bases: TGTGCCACCAGTGATGTACTAGCGGGGGGGCCCAATGAGCAGTTCTTC.

This clonotype was detected only a few times. This rearrangement joins TRBV20-1 to TRBJ2-3, with 10 bases aligning to TRBD2. This CDR3 is built from 12 residues. J lost 7 bases, V lost 8 bases, and 6 bases had no gene match. Germline values: CDR1 DFQATT, CDR2 SNEGSKA (reference sequence). CDR3 sequence reads: CSSGRAPYTQYF. The CDR3 nucleotides read TGCAGTAGCGGGAGGGCCCCCTATACGCAGTATTTT.

This clonotype was recorded a few times. The V call is TRBV12-3 or TRBV12-4, the J call TRBJ2-1; a weak D match, TRBD2 (5 bases). The V end lost 6 bases, the J end lost 6 bases, and 18 bases lay between the germline ends. This CDR3 has 15 amino acids. DNA for the CDR3: TGTGCCAGCAGCCCCGGAGGCCGGCTGGGCAATGAGCAGTTCTTC. It encodes CASSPGGRLGNEQFF.

This chain connects TRBV10-3 to TRBJ2-3; the D is unclear. Trimming removed 3 bases from V and 2 bases from J, with 12 bases in between. Germline V gene sequence: CDR1 ENHRY, CDR2 SYGVKD. The CDR3 is 15 amino acids. CDR3 in DNA: TGTGCCATCAGTGACGTTTCTAAAAACACAGATACGCAGTATTTT. This gives the protein CAISDVSKNTDTQYF.

This clonotype was detected a few times. This chain uses TRBV29-1 with TRBJ2-5, with D tentatively TRBD2 (6 bases). The length of the CDR3 is 13 residues. V was cut by 2 bases and J by 5 bases, with 12 bases left in between. CDR1 and CDR2 (germline): SQVTM, ANQGSEA. For the CDR3, the DNA is TGCAGCGTTGAAAGGGCAGGGAGGGAGACCCAGTACTTC. Protein product: CSVERAGRETQYF.

The chain links TRBV11-2 to TRBJ2-1; unclear D gene. The CDR3 contains 15 residues. Per the germline V gene, CDR1 is SGHAT and CDR2 is FQNNGV. Trimming took 1 base from V and 3 from J, leaving 10 bases between them. The CDR3, as DNA: TGTGCCAGCAGCTTAGGTCTAGTGATCTACAATGAGCAGTTCTTC. This sequence encodes CASSLGLVIYNEQFF.

The CDR3 nucleotides read TGTGCCAGCAGTGATCGGACAGGGATTCACTATGGCTACACCTTC. Its translation: CASSDRTGIHYGYTF. The chain has TRBV6-1 and TRBJ1-2; the match to TRBD1 covers 8 bases. This CDR3 has 15 amino acids. Germline values: CDR1 MNHNS, CDR2 SASEGT. V dropped 3 bases and J dropped 3; count of bases not matched to a gene: 6.

CDR3 protein: CASSPREGQPAGDREQYF. DNA for the CDR3: TGTGCCAGCAGCCCGCGAGAGGGACAGCCTGCTGGGGATCGGGAGCAGTACTTC. The rearrangement uses TRBV3-1 and TRBJ2-7; 7 bases match TRBD1. Germline assignment: CDR1 LGHDT and CDR2 YNNKEL (reference sequence). The CDR3 spans 18 residues. Trimming at V came to 4 bases and at J to 7 bases, leaving 22 bases not matched to a gene.

Only a few counts were recorded for this clonotype. V usage is TRBV10-3 and J usage is TRBJ2-1, with unresolved D. CDR1 and CDR2 (germline): ENHRY, SYGVKD. V shed 0 bases and J shed 7 bases, with 10 bases lying between them. The CDR3 has 14 amino acids. In DNA form, the CDR3 reads TGTGCCATCAGTGAGTCTGCAAGATTGAATGAGCAGTTCTTC. This sequence encodes CAISESARLNEQFF.

This clonotype has just a few counts. This sequence joins TRBV9 and TRBJ2-5; 13 bases are shared with TRBD2. The ends lost 4 bases at V and 2 bases at J; junction bases unmatched: 5. The CDR3 loop spans 16 amino acids. The germline V gene encodes CDR1 SGDLS and CDR2 YYNGEE. As DNA, the CDR3 is TGTGCCAGCAGCCCACGGGGACTAGCGGGACAAGAGACCCAGTACTTC. This codes for CASSPRGLAGQETQYF.

The chain links TRBV20-1 to TRBJ2-7, with TRBD2 identical over 7 bases. The CDR3 totals 14 residues. The germline CDR1 and CDR2 sequences are DFQATT and SNEGSKA (reference sequence). V trimming: 6 bases; J trimming: 4 bases; junction bases outside the gene matches: 12. The CDR3 sequence: CSAHPGLEQYEQYF. CDR3 DNA: TGCAGTGCCCACCCCGGACTAGAGCAATACGAGCAGTACTTC.

The J gene is TRBJ2-5, the V gene TRBV11-2; TRBD2 agrees at 9 bases. This CDR3 contains 18 residues. Germline V CDR1 and CDR2: SGHAT, FQNNGV. V dropped 3 bases and J dropped 4; count of bases not matched to a gene: 15. The CDR3 here is CASSLGPSASGNGETQYF. The DNA of the CDR3 is TGTGCCAGCAGCTTGGGCCCCTCGGCTAGCGGGAATGGAGAGACCCAGTACTTC.

This clonotype occurred a few times. The chain is built from TRBV5-1 and TRBJ2-7, with D possibly matching TRBD2 (6 bases). The germline V and J ends were trimmed by 6 bases and 1 base, with 17 bases remaining between them. This CDR3 is 15 amino acids long. Germline assignment: CDR1 SGHRS and CDR2 YFSETQ. In DNA, the CDR3 is TGCGCCAGCAAGGCTAGCGCTCAAAAATCCTACGAGCAGTACTTC. Its protein product is CASKASAQKSYEQYF.

This chain's CDR3 is CASSYGGVYEQYF. In nucleotides, the CDR3 is TGTGCCAGCAGTTACGGCGGGGTGTATGAGCAGTACTTC. The rearrangement uses TRBV6-6 and TRBJ2-7; D is perhaps TRBD2 (6 bases). Germline CDR1 MNHNY, CDR2 SVGAGI (reference sequence). V was pared by 2 bases and J by 7 bases, with 12 bases between. CDR3 length equals 13 residues.

This clonotype was found a few times. The V and J genes are TRBV19 and TRBJ2-1; TRBD2 matches at 14 bases. V gave up 6 bases and J gave up 2 bases; unmatched junction bases: 9. Germline V gene lookup returns CDR1 LNHDA and CDR2 SQIVND (reference sequence). The CDR3 runs to 18 residues. The CDR3 protein is CASRPTGTSGGTYNEQFF. The CDR3 nucleotides read TGTGCCAGTAGACCTACCGGGACTAGCGGGGGAACCTACAATGAGCAGTTCTTC. The full variable domain, its missing parts supplied by reference TRBV19 and TRBJ2-1, is DGGITQSPKYLFRKEGQNVTLSCEQNLNHDAMYWYRQDPGQGLRLIYYSQIVNDFQKGDIAEGYSVSREKKESFPLTVTSAQKNPTAFYLCASRPTGTSGGTYNEQFFGPGTRLTVL.

This clonotype was observed a handful of times. The V gene is TRBV2, the J gene TRBJ1-1; D is undetermined. V was cut by 5 bases and J by 8 bases, with 18 bases left in between. Looked up from germline, CDR1 is SNHLY and CDR2 is FYNNEI. CDR3 length: 14 amino acids. The CDR3 nucleotides are TGTGCCAGCAGTAGAAATAATGGACGGACCGAAGCTTTCTTT. Protein: CASSRNNGRTEAFF.

This clonotype came up a few times. The chain employs TRBV29-1 and TRBJ2-1, with 7 bases fitting TRBD2. Looked up from germline, CDR1 is SQVTM and CDR2 is ANQGSEA. This CDR3 contains 14 residues. Unmatched junction bases numbered 12, after V lost 5 bases and J lost 8 bases. CDR3 protein: CSVSRLAVGDEQFF. The CDR3 coding sequence is TGCAGCGTTAGTAGGCTAGCGGTGGGAGATGAGCAGTTCTTC.